This T cell receptor (beta chain) was sequenced in a study of metastatic and nonmetastatic thyroid tumors. Study at large: From malignant and benign thyroid patients, repertoires in blood and in tumor or nodule tissue were compared. Study conclusions and caveats: In both blood and tumor samples, TCR beta diversity was reported significantly higher for malignant than benign nodules.

With MiXCR, TCRdb reprocessed the PCR reads. The table lists some 30,000 clones, about 32% of them singletons, with about 16% in the top ten. No treatment of any kind had been given to any patient before thyroid surgery. From germline, CDR1 is MDHEN and CDR2 SYDVKM. CDR3 length equals 17 residues. Trimming shortened V by 4 bases and J by 2 bases, and 20 bases separated the two germline ends. This clone was counted between two and nine times. Its antigen is currently unknown. The TCR originated in a female donor with papillary thyroid cancer or a benign thyroid nodule (not recorded which). Some clones in this sample may be carry-over from other donors' samples. The sequenced material came from tumor tissue. The V and J genes are TRBV28 and TRBJ1-2; the D gene is possibly TRBD1 (5 bases). CDR3: CASSSTYAPGNNYGYTF. In nucleotides, the CDR3 is TGTGCCAGCAGTTCAACCTATGCCCCAGGGAACAACTATGGCTACACCTTC.